This T cell receptor (beta chain) was retrieved from a study of blood T cell repertoires in COVID-19. Background on the study: The United States, Italy and Spain were the sources of the acute and convalescent COVID-19 samples. T cells, B-cell-depleted T cells, or PBMCs provided the cDNA or gDNA that served as material.

In the authors' workflow: Estimates of nucleated cell counts were drawn from the amplification of reference gene primers. The data were produced by immunoSEQ multiplex PCR, yet TCRdb's version contains in-frame clones alone and is incomplete. V, J and clone size reflect that table, while D and trimming were determined from the DNA. The sample shows 150,000 or so clones, around 80% of them seen only once. The J segment lost 4 bases and the V segment lost 0 bases, leaving 1 base of the junction unmatched. Germline lookup yields CDR1 KGHSH and CDR2 LQKENI. The CDR3 extends over 15 amino acids. The sequence derives from an elderly woman with acute or convalescent COVID-19. The specimen was peripheral blood. The chain joins TRBV18 to TRBJ2-2; 8 positions agree with TRBD2. The CDR3 protein is CASSPPSGATGELFF. The CDR3 DNA is TGTGCCAGCTCACCACCTAGCGGGGCCACCGGGGAGCTGTTTTTT.